This T cell receptor beta chain was sequenced for a study of blood T cell repertoires in COVID-19. Study overall: Samples came from the United States, Italy and Spain, spanning acute and convalescent COVID-19. T cells, B-cell-depleted T cells, or PBMCs provided the cDNA or gDNA that served as material.

Sequenced by immunoSEQ multiplex PCR; TCRdb stores in-frame clones only, minus some. The sample consists of about 140,000 clones, around 86% of them appearing once. CDR1 is SNHLY and CDR2 is FYNNEI in the germline V gene. The CDR3 contains 15 residues. V was clipped by 7 bases and J by 15 bases; unmatched bases: 19. The chain uses TRBV2 and TRBJ2-1, with 9 bases identical to TRBD1. Sequences were obtained from peripheral blood. The origin of this receptor is a woman over 75 with acute or convalescent COVID-19. CDR3 DNA sequence: TGTGCCAGCAATCAAAACCGCGACAGGGGGACCCAATGGTTCTTC. This translates into CASNQNRDRGTQWFF.